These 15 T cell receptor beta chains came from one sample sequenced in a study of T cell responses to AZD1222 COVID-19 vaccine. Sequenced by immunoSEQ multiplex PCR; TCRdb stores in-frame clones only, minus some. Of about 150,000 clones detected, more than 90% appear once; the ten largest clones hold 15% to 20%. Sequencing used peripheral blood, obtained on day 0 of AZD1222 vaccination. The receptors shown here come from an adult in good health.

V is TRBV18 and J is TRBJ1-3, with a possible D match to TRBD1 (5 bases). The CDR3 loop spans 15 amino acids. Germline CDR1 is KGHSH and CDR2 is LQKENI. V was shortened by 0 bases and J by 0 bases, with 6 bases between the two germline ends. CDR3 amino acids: CASSPPTASGNTIYF. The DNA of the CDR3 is TGTGCCAGCTCACCACCGACAGCCTCTGGAAACACCATATATTTT.

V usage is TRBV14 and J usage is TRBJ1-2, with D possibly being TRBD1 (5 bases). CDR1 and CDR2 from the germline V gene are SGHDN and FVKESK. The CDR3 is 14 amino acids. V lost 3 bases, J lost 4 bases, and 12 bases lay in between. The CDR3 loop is CASSQDTGPYGYTF. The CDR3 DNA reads TGTGCCAGCAGCCAGGACACGGGCCCCTATGGCTACACCTTC.

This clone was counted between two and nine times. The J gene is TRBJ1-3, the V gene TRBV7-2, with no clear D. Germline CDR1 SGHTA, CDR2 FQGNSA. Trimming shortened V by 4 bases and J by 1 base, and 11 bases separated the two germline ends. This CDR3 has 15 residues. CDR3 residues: CASSSDGRSGNTIYF. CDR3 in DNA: TGTGCCAGCAGCTCAGACGGCCGATCTGGAAACACCATATATTTT.

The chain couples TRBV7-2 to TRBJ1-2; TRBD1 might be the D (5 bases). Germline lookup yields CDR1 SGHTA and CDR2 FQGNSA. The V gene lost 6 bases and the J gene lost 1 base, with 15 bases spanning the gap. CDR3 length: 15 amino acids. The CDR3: CASRGGTGLNYGYTF. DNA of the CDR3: TGTGCCAGCAGGGGGGGTACAGGACTTAACTATGGCTACACCTTC.

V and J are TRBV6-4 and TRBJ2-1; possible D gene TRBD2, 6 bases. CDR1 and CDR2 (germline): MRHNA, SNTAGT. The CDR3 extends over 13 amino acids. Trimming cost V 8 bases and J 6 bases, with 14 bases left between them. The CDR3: CASGEENGNEQFF. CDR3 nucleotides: TGTGCCAGCGGGGAGGAGAATGGCAATGAGCAGTTCTTC.

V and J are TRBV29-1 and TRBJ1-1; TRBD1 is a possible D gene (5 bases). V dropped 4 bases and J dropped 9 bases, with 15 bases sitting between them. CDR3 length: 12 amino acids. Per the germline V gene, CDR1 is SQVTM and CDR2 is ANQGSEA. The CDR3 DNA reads TGCAGCGTTGCCCCCTCCCAGGGAAAAGCTTTCTTT. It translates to CSVAPSQGKAFF.

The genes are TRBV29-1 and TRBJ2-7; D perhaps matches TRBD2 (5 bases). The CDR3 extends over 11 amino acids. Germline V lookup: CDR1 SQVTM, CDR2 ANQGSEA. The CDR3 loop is CATRSGYEQYF. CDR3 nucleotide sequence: TGCGCCACCAGATCGGGGTACGAGCAGTACTTC.

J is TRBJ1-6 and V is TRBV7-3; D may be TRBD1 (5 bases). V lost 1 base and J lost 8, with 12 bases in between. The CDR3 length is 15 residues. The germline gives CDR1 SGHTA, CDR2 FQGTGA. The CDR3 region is CASSLSGEGHSPLHF. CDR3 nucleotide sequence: TGTGCCAGCAGCTTAAGTGGGGAGGGGCATTCACCCCTCCACTTT.

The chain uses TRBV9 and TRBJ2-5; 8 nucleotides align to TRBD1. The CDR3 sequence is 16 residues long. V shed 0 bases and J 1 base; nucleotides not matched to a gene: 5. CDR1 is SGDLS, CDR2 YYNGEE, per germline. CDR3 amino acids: CASSVVPGGPQETQYF. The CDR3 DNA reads TGTGCCAGCAGCGTAGTTCCAGGGGGCCCCCAAGAGACCCAGTACTTC.

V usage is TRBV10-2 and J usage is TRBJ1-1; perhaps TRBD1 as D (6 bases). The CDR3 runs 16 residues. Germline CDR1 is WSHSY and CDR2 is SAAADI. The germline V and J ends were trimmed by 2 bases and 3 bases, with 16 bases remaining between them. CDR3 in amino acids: CASSEPVQGTDTEAFF. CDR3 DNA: TGCGCCAGCAGTGAGCCTGTACAGGGTACGGACACTGAAGCTTTCTTT.

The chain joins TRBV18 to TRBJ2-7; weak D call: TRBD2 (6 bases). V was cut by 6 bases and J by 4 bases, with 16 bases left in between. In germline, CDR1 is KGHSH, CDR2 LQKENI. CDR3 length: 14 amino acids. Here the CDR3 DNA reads TGTGCCAGCTCCCCCAGTGGGGGGATTTACGAGCAGTACTTC. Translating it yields CASSPSGGIYEQYF.

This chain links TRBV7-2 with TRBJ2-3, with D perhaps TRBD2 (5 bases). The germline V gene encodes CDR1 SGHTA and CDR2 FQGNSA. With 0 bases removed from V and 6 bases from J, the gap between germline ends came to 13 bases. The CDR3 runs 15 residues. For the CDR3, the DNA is TGTGCCAGCAGCTTAGCGGGAAAACTAGTGGATACGCAGTATTTT. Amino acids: CASSLAGKLVDTQYF.

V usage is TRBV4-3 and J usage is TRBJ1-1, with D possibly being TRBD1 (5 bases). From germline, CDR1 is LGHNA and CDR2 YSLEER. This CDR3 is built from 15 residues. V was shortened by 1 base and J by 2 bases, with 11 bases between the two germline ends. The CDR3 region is CASSQAGTLNTEAFF. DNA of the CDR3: TGCGCCAGCAGCCAAGCCGGGACTTTAAACACTGAAGCTTTCTTT.

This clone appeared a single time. In DNA form, the CDR3 reads TGTGCCAGCAGCGCTGGAGGGCTCGCTAACTATGGCTACACCTTC. Its translation is CASSAGGLANYGYTF. The chain has TRBV6-6 and TRBJ1-2; D remains unclear. This CDR3 spans 15 amino acids. Trimming stripped 6 bases from V and 0 bases from J, with 14 bases between. The V gene's germline CDR1 is MNHNY and CDR2 SVGAGI (reference sequence).

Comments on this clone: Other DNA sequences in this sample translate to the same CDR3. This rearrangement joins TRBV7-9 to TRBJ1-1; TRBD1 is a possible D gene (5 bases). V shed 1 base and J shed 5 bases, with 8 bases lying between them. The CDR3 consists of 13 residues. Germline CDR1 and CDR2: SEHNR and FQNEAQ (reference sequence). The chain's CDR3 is CASSLGSGTEAFF. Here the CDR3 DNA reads TGTGCCAGCAGCTTAGGGTCAGGGACTGAAGCTTTCTTT.